This TCR beta chain appears in the sequencing data of a study of OX40 agonist ivuxolimab in advanced cancers. Germline V lookup: CDR1 SGHVS, CDR2 FQNEAQ. The CDR3 has 15 residues. Losses at the gene ends were 4 bases for V and 3 bases for J; bases not matched to a gene: 7. The data were produced by immunoSEQ multiplex PCR, yet TCRdb's version contains in-frame clones alone and is incomplete. The sample lists around 67,000 clones; 80% were seen once. Sequencing used CD4+ or CD8+ T cells sorted from blood, obtained in a trial of the OX40 agonist ivuxolimab. The TCR was taken from an adult with an advanced solid tumor such as melanoma, head and neck, liver or kidney cancer. The chain uses TRBV7-8 and TRBJ2-5, with 8 bases identical to TRBD2. This chain's CDR3 is CASSSPGLEKETQYF. CDR3 DNA: TGTGCCAGCAGCTCACCGGGACTAGAAAAAGAGACCCAGTACTTC.